This TCR beta chain was sequenced for a study of blood T cell repertoires in COVID-19. The method was immunoSEQ multiplex PCR; TCRdb's version includes in-frame clones alone and lacks a portion of them. Of 250,000 to 350,000 clones listed, 89% are singletons. The count of this clone is one. Germline loops: CDR1 SNHLY, CDR2 FYNNEI. The CDR3 totals 16 residues. V was pared by 1 base and J by 1 base, with 11 bases between. The clonotype was recovered from a woman in her sixties or seventies with acute or convalescent COVID-19. This chain uses TRBV2 with TRBJ2-4; the D is unclear. Sequenced material: peripheral blood. The CDR3 loop reads CASSEDAAVAKNIQYF. CDR3 coding DNA: TGTGCCAGCAGTGAAGATGCGGCTGTGGCCAAAAACATTCAGTACTTC.